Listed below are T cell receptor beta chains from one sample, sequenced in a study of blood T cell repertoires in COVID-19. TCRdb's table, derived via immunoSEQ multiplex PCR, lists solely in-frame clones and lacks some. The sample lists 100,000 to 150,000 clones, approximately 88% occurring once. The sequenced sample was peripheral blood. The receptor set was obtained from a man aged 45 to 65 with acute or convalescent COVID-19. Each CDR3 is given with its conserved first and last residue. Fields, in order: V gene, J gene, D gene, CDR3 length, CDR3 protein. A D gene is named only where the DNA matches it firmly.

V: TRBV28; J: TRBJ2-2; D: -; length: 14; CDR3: CASSPVGANGELFF
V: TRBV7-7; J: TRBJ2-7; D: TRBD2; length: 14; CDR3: CASSLRGGATEQYF
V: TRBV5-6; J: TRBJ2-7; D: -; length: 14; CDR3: CASSLADYSYEQYF
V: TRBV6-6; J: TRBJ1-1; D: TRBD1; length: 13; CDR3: CASSFPGTGLPFF
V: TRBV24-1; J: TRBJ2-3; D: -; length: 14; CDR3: CATSWRGSTDTQYF
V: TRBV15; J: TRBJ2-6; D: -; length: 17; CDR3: CATSRGTGRSGANVLTF
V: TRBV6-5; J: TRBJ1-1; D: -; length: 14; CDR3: CASSLNRVNTEAFF
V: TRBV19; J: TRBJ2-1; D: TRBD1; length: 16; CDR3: CASSILPGQGHNEQFF
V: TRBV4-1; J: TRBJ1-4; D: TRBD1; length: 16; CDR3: CASSPKSDRGREKLFF
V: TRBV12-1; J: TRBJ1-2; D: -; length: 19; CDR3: CASSIGPTGGPVASYGYTF
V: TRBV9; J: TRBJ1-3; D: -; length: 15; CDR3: CASSPRGTSGNTIYF
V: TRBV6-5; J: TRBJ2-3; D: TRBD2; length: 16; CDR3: CASSYGLAGLTDTQYF
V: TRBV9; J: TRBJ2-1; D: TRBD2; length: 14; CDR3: CASSVEREGDEQFF
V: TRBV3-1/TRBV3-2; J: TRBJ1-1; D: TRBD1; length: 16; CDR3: CASSRGQGPYMPEAFF
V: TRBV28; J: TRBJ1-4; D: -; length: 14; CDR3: CASSQGGTDEKLFF
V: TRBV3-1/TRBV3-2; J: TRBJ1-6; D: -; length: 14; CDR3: CASSQLKRDSPLHF
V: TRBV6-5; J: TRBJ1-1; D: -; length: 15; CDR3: CASSYSGLKNTEAFF
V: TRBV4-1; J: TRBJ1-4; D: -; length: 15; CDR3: CASSQVRGGGEKLFF
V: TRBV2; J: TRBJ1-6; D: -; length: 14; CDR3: CASLGSPSNSPLHF
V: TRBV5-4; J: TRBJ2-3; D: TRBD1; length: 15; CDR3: CASSVGTGWTDTQYF
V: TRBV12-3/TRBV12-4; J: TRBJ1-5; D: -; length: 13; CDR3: CASSLFRVGPQHF
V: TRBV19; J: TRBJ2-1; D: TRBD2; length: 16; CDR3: CATLRASGTPYNEQFF
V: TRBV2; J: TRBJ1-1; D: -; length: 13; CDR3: CASRPGFGTEAFF
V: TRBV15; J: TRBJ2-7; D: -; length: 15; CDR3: CATSRSPTYSYEQYF
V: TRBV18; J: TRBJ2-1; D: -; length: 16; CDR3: CASSGRGAFTYNEQFF
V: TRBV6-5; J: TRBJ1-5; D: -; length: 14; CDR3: CASTPTIGGQPQHF
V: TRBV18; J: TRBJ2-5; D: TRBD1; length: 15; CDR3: CASSPPESRGETQYF